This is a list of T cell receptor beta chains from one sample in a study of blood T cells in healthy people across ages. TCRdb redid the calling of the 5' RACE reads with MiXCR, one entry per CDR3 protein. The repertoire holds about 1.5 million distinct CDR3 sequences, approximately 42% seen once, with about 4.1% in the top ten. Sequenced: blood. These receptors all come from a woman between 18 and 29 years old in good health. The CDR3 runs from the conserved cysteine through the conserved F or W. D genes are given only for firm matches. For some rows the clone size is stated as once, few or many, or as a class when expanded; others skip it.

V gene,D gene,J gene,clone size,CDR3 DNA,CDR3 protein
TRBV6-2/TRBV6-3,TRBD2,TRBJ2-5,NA,TGTGCCAGCAGCTCCTGGGGCGGGGGGGCTGATGAGCAGTACTTC,CASSSWGGGADEQYF
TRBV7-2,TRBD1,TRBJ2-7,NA,TGTGCCAGCACCAAAGCCGGGACAGCCTCCTACGAGCAGTACTTC,CASTKAGTASYEQYF
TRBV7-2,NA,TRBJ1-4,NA,TGTGCCAGCAGCGTCCGGAATAATGAAAAACTGTTTTTT,CASSVRNNEKLFF
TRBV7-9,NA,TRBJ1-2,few,TGTGCCAGCAGCTTGGCTCAGGGTGGCTATGGCTACACCTTC,CASSLAQGGYGYTF
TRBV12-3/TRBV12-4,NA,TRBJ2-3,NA,TGTACCAGCAGCCTCCAGGCTAGCCCTGATACGCAGTATTTT,CTSSLQASPDTQYF
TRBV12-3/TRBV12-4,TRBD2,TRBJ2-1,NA,TGTGCCAGCAGTACTAGAAGGTTAGCGGGAGAGCAGTTCTTC,CASSTRRLAGEQFF
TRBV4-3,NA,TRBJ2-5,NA,TGCGCCAGCAGCCAAAGGGGGGCCTTAGAGACCCAGTACTTC,CASSQRGALETQYF
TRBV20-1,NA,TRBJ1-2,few,TGCAGTGCTATGACAGTTCTTGGCTACACCTTC,CSAMTVLGYTF
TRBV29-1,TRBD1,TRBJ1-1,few,TGCAGCGGCAAGGGGGCCACTGAAGCTTTCTTT,CSGKGATEAFF
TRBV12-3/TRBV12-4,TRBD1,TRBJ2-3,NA,TGTGCCAGCACCCCCGACAGGGGTAGCACAGATACGCAGTATTTT,CASTPDRGSTDTQYF
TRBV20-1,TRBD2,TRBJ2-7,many,TGCAGTGCTAGTCCCAGCGGGGGGTCCTACGAGCAGTACTTC,CSASPSGGSYEQYF
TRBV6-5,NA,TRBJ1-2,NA,TGTGCCAGCAAGGCAGGGCTAACCTATGGCTACACCTTC,CASKAGLTYGYTF
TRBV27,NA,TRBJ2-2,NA,TGTGCCACCCACCCGATCTTGAACACCAGGGAGCTGTTTTTT,CATHPILNTRELFF
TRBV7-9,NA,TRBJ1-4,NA,TGTGCCAGCAGCTTAGTCCTGGACGGTGAAAAACTGTTTTTT,CASSLVLDGEKLFF
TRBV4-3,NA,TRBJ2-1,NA,TGCGCCAGCAGCCCGCGGGACAGTTCGACCGTGGACATTCAGTTCTTC,CASSPRDSSTVDIQFF
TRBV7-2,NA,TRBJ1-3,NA,TGTGCCAGCAGCTTGGGGGAGAGTACGCTTGGAAACACCATATATTTT,CASSLGESTLGNTIYF
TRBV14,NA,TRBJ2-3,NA,TGTGCCAGCAGCCAAGATCCCTCGGGGCTCGGAGAAGATACGCAGTATTTT,CASSQDPSGLGEDTQYF
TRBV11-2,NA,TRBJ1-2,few,TGTGCCAGCAGCTCTACAACACCAATCCATGGCTACACCTTC,CASSSTTPIHGYTF
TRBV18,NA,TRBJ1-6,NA,TGTGCCAGCTCACCCAACGGCGGTAATTCACCCCTCCACTTT,CASSPNGGNSPLHF
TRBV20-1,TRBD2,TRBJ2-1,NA,TGCAGTGCTAGAGATTTTAGCGGGAGATACAATGAGCAGTTCTTC,CSARDFSGRYNEQFF
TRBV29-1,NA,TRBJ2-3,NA,TGCAGCGTTGAAGGTCTATCTAGCACAGATACGCAGTATTTT,CSVEGLSSTDTQYF
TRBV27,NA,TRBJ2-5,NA,TGTGCCAGCGGCCCGAGAGGCAGGGGATATCAAGAGACCCAGTACTTC,CASGPRGRGYQETQYF
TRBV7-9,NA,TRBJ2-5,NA,TGTGCCAGCAGCTTTTGGACTCCTCGAGGGGAGACCCAGTACTTC,CASSFWTPRGETQYF
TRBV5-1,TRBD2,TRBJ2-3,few,TGCGCCAGCAGGCCTCTAGCGGGAGGGCCGGCTGTTGCGCAGTATTTT,CASRPLAGGPAVAQYF
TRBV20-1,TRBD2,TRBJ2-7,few,TGCAGTGCTAGGGGGACTAGCGGGAGCCTTTACGAGCAGTACTTC,CSARGTSGSLYEQYF
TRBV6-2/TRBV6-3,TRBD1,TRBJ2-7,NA,TGTGCCAGCAACCCCCCTGACAGGGTCTACGAGCAGTACTTC,CASNPPDRVYEQYF
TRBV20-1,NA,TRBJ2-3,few,TGCAGTGCTAGAGCCAGGCCTAGCACAGATACGCAGTATTTT,CSARARPSTDTQYF
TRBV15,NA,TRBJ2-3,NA,TGTGCCACCAGCAGGGGGGACAAGGTGCCAGATACGCAGTATTTT,CATSRGDKVPDTQYF
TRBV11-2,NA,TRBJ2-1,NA,TGTGCCAGCAGCCCCGTCGGTACTGAGCAGTTCTTC,CASSPVGTEQFF
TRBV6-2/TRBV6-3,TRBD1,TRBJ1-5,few,TGTGCCAGCAGTTACGACGGACAGGCCTATAGCAATCAGCCCCAGCATTTT,CASSYDGQAYSNQPQHF
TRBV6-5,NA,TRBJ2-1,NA,TGTGCCAGCAGTCATCTAGGTTTTAGCTCCTACAATGAGCAGTTCTTC,CASSHLGFSSYNEQFF
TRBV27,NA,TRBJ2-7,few,TGTGCCAGCAGTTTATGGGGGGATACCTACGAGCAGTACTTC,CASSLWGDTYEQYF
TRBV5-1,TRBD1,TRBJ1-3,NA,TGCGCCAGTGAAAGGACAGGGTTCGGAAACACCATATATTTT,CASERTGFGNTIYF
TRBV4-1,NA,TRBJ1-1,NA,TGCGCCAGCAGCCAAGATTTGGGGATGACTGAAGCTTTCTTT,CASSQDLGMTEAFF
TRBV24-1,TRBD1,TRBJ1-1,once,TGTGTCACCAGTGATAGGGGGCGCCGAGCTTTCTTT,CVTSDRGRRAFF
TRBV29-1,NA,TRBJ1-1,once,TGCAGCGTTGTCGCGGGTTCCCTTCGGAGCGCTGAAGCTTTCTTT,CSVVAGSLRSAEAFF
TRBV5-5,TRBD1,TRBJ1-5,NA,TGTGCCAGCAGCCCAGGACAGGGATTCTATAGCAATCAGCCCCAGCATTTT,CASSPGQGFYSNQPQHF
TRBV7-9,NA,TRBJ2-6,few,TGTGCCAGCAGCTCCAGGGTCTCTGGGGCCAACGTCCTGACTTTC,CASSSRVSGANVLTF
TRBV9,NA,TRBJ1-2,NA,TGTGCCAGCAGCCCTCCGGCCCGGTCGGCCTATGGCTACACCTTC,CASSPPARSAYGYTF
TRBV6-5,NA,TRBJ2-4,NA,TGTGCCAGCATGACCGGCGGGGCCAAAAACATTCAGTACTTC,CASMTGGAKNIQYF
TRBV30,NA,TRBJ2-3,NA,TGTGCCTGGAGTGTACAATCGGGAGCGGATACGCAGTATTTT,CAWSVQSGADTQYF
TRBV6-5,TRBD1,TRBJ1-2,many,TGTGCCAGCAGTGGGACCGGGACAGGGAACTATGGCTACACCTTC,CASSGTGTGNYGYTF
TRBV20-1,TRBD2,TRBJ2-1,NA,TGCAGTGCTAGACTAGCGGGGGCCTACTACAATGGGCAGTTCTTC,CSARLAGAYYNGQFF
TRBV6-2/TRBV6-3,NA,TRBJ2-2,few,TGTGCCAGCAGTTTTAGCGAGGTTTTAGCCGGGGAGCTGTTTTTT,CASSFSEVLAGELFF
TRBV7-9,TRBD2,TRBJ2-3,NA,TGTGCCAGCAGCTATGTGCCACTAGCGGGAGGTACTAGCACAGATACGCAGTATTTT,CASSYVPLAGGTSTDTQYF
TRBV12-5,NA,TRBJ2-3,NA,TGTGCTAGTGGTTTGAGGGGCCAGAGGGGAGTTAGCACAGATACGCAGTATTTT,CASGLRGQRGVSTDTQYF
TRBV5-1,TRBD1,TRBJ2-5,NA,TGCGCCAGCAGCCCCCGAAACAGACAGGGTTCCGAGACCCAGTACTTC,CASSPRNRQGSETQYF
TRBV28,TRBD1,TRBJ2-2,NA,TGTGCCAGCACCCCGACCCAGAACAGGGGAACCACCGGGGAGCTGTTTTTT,CASTPTQNRGTTGELFF
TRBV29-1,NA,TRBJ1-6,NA,TGCAGCGTTGCCGTAGGGCTTAATTCACCCCTCCACTTT,CSVAVGLNSPLHF
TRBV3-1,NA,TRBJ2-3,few,TGTGCCAGCAGCCAAGTATCCAGCGTTAGCACAGATACGCAGTATTTT,CASSQVSSVSTDTQYF
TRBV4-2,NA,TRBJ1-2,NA,TGTGCCAGCAGCCAAGTAGGAACGCAACCCGGGTACTATGGCTACACCTTC,CASSQVGTQPGYYGYTF
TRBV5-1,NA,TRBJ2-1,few,TGCGCCAGTCAAATCTCCTACAATGAGCAGTTCTTC,CASQISYNEQFF
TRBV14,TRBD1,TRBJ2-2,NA,TGTGCCAGCAGCCAACAGGGGGCCTCGAACACCGGGGAGCTGTTTTTT,CASSQQGASNTGELFF